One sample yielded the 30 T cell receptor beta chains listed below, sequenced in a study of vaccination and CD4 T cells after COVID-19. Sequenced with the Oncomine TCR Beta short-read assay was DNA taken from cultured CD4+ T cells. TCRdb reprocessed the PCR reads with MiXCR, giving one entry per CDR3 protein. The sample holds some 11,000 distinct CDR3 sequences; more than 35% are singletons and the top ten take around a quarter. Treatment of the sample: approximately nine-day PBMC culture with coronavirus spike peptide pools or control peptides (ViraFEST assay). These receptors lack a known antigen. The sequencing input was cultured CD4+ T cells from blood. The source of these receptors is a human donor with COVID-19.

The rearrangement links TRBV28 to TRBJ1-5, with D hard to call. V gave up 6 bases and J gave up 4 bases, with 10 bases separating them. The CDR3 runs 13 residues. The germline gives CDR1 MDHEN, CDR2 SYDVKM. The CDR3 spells CASRPQPNQPQHF. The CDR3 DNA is TGTGCCAGCAGGCCACAGCCTAATCAGCCCCAGCATTTT.

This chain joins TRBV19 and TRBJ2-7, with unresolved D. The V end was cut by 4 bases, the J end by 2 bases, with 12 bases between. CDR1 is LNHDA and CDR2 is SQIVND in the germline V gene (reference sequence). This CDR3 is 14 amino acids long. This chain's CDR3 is CASSTWGSPYEQYF. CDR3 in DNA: TGTGCCAGTAGTACTTGGGGTTCACCCTACGAGCAGTACTTC.

CDR3 protein: CAIRMSGGAYEQYF. DNA of the CDR3: TGTGCCATCCGAATGAGCGGGGGGGCCTACGAGCAGTACTTC. This sequence joins TRBV10-3 and TRBJ2-7, with 10 positions matching TRBD2. J was trimmed by 2 bases and V by 8 bases; bases with no gene match: 6. CDR3 length: 14 residues. Germline CDR1 ENHRY, CDR2 SYGVKD.

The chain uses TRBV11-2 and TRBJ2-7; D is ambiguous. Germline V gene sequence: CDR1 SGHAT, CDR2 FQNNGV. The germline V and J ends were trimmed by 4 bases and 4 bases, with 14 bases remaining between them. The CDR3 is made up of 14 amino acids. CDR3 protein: CASSYIVREYEQYF. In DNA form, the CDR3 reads TGTGCCAGCAGCTATATAGTGCGTGAATACGAGCAGTACTTC.

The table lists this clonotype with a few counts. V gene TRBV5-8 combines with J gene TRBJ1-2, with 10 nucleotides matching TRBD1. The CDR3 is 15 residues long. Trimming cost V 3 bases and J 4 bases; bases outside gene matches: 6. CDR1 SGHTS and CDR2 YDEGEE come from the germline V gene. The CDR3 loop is CASSSGQGGGYGYTF. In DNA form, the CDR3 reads TGTGCCAGCAGCTCCGGACAGGGGGGCGGCTATGGCTACACCTTC.

The CDR3 loop is CASSGVGAGWETQYF. CDR3 bases: TGCGCCAGCAGTGGAGTAGGGGCCGGGTGGGAGACCCAGTACTTC. The V call is TRBV10-1, the J call TRBJ2-5, with a weak D call TRBD1 (5 bases). Germline V gives CDR1 WNHNN, CDR2 SYGVQD (reference sequence). V lost 4 bases and J lost 5, with 17 bases in between. This CDR3 region has 15 residues.

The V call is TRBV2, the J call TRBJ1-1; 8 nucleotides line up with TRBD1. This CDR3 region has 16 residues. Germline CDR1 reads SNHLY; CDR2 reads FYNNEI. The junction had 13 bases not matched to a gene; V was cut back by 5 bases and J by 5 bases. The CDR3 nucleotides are TGTGCCAGCAGTCTCAGGACAGGGTCTCGATATACTGAAGCTTTCTTT. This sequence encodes CASSLRTGSRYTEAFF.

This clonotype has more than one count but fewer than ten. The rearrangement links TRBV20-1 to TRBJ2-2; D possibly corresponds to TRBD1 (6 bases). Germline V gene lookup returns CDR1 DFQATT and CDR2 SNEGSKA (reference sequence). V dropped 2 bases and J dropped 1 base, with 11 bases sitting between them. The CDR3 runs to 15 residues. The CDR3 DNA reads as TGCAGTGCTAGAAGTCGGGACAAGAACACCGGGGAGCTGTTTTTT. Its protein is CSARSRDKNTGELFF.

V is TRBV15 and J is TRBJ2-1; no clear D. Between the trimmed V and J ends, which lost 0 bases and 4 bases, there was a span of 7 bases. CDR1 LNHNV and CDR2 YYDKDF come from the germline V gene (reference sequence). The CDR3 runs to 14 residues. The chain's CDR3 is CATSRETGYNEQFF. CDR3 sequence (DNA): TGTGCCACCAGCAGAGAGACCGGATACAATGAGCAGTTCTTC.

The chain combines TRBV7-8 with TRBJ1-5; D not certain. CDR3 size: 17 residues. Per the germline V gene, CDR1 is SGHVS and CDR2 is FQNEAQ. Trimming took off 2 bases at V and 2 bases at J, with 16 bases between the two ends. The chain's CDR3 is CASSLPATRRGNQPQHF. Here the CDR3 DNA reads TGTGCCAGCAGCTTACCGGCGACTCGGCGGGGCAATCAGCCCCAGCATTTT. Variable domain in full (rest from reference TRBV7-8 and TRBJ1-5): GAGVSQSPRYKVAKRGQDVALRCDPISGHVSLFWYQQALGQGPEFLTYFQNEAQLDKSGLPSDRFFAERPEGSVSTLKIQRTQQEDSAVYLCASSLPATRRGNQPQHFGDGTRLSIL.

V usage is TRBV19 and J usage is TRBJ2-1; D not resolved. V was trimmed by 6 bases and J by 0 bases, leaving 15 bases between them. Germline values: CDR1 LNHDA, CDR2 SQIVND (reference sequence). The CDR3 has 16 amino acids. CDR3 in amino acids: CASSTMRSGSYNEQFF. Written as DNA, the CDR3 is TGTGCCAGTAGCACCATGAGGTCCGGCTCCTACAATGAGCAGTTCTTC.

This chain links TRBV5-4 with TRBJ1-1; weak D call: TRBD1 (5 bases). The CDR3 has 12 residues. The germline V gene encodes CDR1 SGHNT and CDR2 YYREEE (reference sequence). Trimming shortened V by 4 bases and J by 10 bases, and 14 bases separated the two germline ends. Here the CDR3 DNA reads TGTGCCAGCAGCACGGGACCAAGGGGAGCTTTCTTT. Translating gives CASSTGPRGAFF.

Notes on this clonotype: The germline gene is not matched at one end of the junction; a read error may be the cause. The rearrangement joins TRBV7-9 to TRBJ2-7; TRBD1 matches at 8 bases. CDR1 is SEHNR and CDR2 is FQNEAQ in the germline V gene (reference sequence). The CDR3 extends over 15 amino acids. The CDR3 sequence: CASSLRTGTSAEQYF. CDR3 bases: TGCGCCAGCAGTTTGCGGACAGGGACCTCGGCCGAGCAGTACTTC.

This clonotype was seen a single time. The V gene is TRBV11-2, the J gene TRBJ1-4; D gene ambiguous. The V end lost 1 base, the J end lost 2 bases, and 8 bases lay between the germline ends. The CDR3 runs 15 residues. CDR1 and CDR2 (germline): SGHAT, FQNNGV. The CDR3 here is CASSLVRQTNEKLFF. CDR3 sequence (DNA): TGTGCCAGCAGCTTAGTGCGGCAGACTAATGAAAAACTGTTTTTT.

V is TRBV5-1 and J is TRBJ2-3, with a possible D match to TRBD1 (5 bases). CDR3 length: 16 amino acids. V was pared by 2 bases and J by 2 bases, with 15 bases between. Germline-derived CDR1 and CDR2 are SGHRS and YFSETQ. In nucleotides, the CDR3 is TGCGCCAGCAGCTTAGGGCAGGGTAAGGCCACAGATACGCAGTATTTT. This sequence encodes CASSLGQGKATDTQYF.

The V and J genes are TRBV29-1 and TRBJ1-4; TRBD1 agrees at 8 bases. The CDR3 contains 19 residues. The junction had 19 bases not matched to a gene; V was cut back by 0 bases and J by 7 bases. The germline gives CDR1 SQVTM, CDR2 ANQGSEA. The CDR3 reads CSVEDRAGPRGHDVEKLFF. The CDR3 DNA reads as TGCAGCGTTGAAGATAGGGCAGGGCCCAGGGGGCACGATGTTGAAAAACTGTTTTTT.

CDR3 sequence (DNA): TGTGCCAGTAGTGAACCGGGACAGCAGTACGAGCAGTACTTC. It encodes CASSEPGQQYEQYF. This rearrangement joins TRBV19 to TRBJ2-7; 7 bases are a match to TRBD1. V dropped 5 bases and J dropped 4; count of bases not matched to a gene: 8. Germline V gene sequence: CDR1 LNHDA, CDR2 SQIVND (reference sequence). The CDR3 loop spans 14 amino acids.

The DNA for the CDR3 is TGTGCCAGCAGTTTTGGGGGCATCTCTGGAAACACCATATATTTT. This codes for CASSFGGISGNTIYF. J is TRBJ1-3 and V is TRBV7-6; maybe TRBD1 (6 bases). This CDR3 is 15 amino acids long. CDR1 and CDR2 from the germline V gene are SGHVS and FNYEAQ. The V and J ends lost 6 bases and 0 bases respectively, with 12 bases between them.

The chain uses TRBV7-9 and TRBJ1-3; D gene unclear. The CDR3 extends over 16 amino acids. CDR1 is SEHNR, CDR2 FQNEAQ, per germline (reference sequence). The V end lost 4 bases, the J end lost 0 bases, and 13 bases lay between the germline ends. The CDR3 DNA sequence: TGTGCCAGCAGCTCGCGGACGGCCGCCTCTGGAAACACCATATATTTT. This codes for CASSSRTAASGNTIYF.

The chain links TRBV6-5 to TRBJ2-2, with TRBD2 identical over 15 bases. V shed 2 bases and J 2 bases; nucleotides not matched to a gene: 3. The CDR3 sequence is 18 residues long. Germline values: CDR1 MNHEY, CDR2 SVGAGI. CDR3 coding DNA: TGTGCCAGCAGTTACGTGGGACTAGCGGGGGGAAACACCGGGGAGCTGTTTTTT. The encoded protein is CASSYVGLAGGNTGELFF.

In nucleotides, the CDR3 is TGTGCCAGCAGCTTAGTCCAGGGGGGGGAGACCCAGTACTTC. Encoded protein: CASSLVQGGETQYF. The chain joins TRBV7-9 to TRBJ2-5, with D possibly called TRBD1 or TRBD2 (7 bases each). V lost 1 base to trimming and J lost 5 bases, with 11 bases between them. This CDR3 has 14 residues. Germline V gene data show CDR1 as SEHNR and CDR2 as FQNEAQ (reference sequence).

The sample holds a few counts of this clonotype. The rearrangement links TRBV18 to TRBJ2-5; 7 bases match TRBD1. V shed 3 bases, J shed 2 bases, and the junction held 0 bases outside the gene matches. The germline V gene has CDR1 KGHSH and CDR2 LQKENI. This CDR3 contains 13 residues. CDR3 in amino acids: CASSPGQQETQYF. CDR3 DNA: TGTGCCAGCTCACCGGGACAGCAAGAGACCCAGTACTTC.

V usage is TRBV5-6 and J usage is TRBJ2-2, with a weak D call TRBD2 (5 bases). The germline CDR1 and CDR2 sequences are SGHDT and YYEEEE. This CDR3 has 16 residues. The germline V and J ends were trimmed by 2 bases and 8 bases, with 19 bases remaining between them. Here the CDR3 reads CASSLDRTYERGELFF. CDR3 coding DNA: TGTGCCAGCAGCTTAGATAGGACTTACGAAAGGGGGGAGCTGTTTTTT.

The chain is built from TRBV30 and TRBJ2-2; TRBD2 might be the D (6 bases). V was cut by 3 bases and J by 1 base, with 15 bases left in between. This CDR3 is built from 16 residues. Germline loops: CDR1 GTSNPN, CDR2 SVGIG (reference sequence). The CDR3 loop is CAWRVGTLQNTGELFF. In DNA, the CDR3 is TGTGCCTGGAGAGTTGGGACTCTTCAGAACACCGGGGAGCTGTTTTTT.

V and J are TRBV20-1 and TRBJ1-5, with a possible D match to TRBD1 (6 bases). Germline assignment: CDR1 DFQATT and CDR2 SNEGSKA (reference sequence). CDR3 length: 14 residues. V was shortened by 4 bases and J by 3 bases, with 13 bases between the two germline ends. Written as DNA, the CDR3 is TGCAGTGCTAAGGCGACAGGTGCCAATCAGCCCCAGCATTTT. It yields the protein CSAKATGANQPQHF.

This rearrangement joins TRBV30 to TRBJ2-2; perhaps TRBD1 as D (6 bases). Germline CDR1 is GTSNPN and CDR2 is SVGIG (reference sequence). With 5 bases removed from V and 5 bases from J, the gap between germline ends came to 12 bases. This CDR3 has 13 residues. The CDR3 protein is CAWPPRGTGELFF. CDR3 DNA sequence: TGTGCCTGGCCTCCTAGGGGGACCGGGGAGCTGTTTTTT.

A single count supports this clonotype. The CDR3 loop reads CASSRSFMDTQYF. The CDR3 region has the DNA TGTGCCAGCAGCCGGTCCTTCATGGATACGCAGTATTTT. The rearrangement links TRBV6-1 to TRBJ2-3, with no clear D. This CDR3 region has 13 residues. The ends were cut back, 6 bases at V and 6 bases at J, with 13 bases in the middle. Germline V lookup: CDR1 MNHNS, CDR2 SASEGT.

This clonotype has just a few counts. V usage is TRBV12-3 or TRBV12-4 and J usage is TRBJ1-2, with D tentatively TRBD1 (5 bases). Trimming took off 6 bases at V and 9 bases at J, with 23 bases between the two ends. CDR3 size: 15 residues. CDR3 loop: CASRSYGGGKDRYTF. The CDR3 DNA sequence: TGTGCCAGCAGATCATATGGGGGGGGAAAAGATCGCTACACCTTC.

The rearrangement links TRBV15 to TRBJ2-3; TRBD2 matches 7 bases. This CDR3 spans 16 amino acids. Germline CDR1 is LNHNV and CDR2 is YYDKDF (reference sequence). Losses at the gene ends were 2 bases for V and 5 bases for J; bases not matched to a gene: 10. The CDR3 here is CATSRTGTNLLDTQYF. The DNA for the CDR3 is TGTGCCACCAGCAGAACTGGGACTAATCTTTTAGATACGCAGTATTTT.

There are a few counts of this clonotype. The CDR3 coding sequence is TGCGCCAGCAGCTTGGAGGGGAGTATCACTGAAGCTTTCTTT. Translating it yields CASSLEGSITEAFF. This chain links TRBV5-1 with TRBJ1-1; D might be TRBD1 (5 bases). The V gene's germline CDR1 is SGHRS and CDR2 YFSETQ. V was cut by 0 bases and J by 4 bases, with 10 bases left in between. The CDR3 totals 14 residues.